This T cell receptor (beta chain) derives from a study of blood T cell repertoires in COVID-19. About the study: Acute-phase and convalescent COVID-19 samples originated in the United States, Italy and Spain. Sources were T cells, B-cell-depleted T cells, or PBMCs; the material itself was cDNA or gDNA.

Study processing details: Quantification of nucleated cells was approximated via reference gene primer amplification. TCRdb's table, derived via immunoSEQ multiplex PCR, lists solely in-frame clones and lacks some. The V and J calls and clone size come from that table; D and trimming were worked out from the DNA. This repertoire shows around 46,000 clones, 75% to 90% found once; its top ten account for approximately 15%. Germline V lookup: CDR1 SGHDT, CDR2 YYEEEE. J was trimmed by 8 bases and V by 4 bases; bases with no gene match: 15. The CDR3 totals 16 residues. Input material: peripheral blood. The chain couples TRBV5-6 to TRBJ1-2; 9 bases fit TRBD1. The sequence was obtained from a human donor in a cohort sampled during active COVID-19. This CDR3 reads CASSPGTGGAAGGYTF. The DNA for the CDR3 is TGTGCCAGCAGCCCCGGAACAGGGGGCGCAGCTGGAGGCTACACCTTC.